Presented here are 25 T cell receptor beta chains from one specimen sequenced in a study of blood T cell repertoires in COVID-19. Clones were read by immunoSEQ multiplex PCR, and TCRdb kept only the in-frame ones, dropping some. Of hundreds of thousands of clones in the sample, over 75% were seen once. Source material: PBMCs or T cells enriched from blood (not recorded which). The receptors were gathered from a man aged 25-45 years who had recovered from COVID-19.

This chain joins TRBV28 and TRBJ1-1, with D hard to call. V was trimmed by 3 bases and J by 1 base, leaving 6 bases between them. Germline loops: CDR1 MDHEN, CDR2 SYDVKM. This CDR3 spans 13 amino acids. The CDR3 DNA follows: TGTGCCAGCAGTTTGGGCGAGAACACTGAAGCTTTCTTT. Residues: CASSLGENTEAFF.

CDR3 in amino acids: CASSDAESHNNSPLHF. The CDR3 nucleotides are TGTGCCAGCAGTGACGCGGAGTCCCACAATAATTCACCCCTCCACTTT. This rearrangement joins TRBV6-4 to TRBJ1-6; D is unclear. The CDR3 length is 16 residues. Trimming shortened V by 2 bases and J by 5 bases, and 13 bases separated the two germline ends. Germline V lookup: CDR1 MRHNA, CDR2 SNTAGT.

Turning to this clone: An end of the junction differs from the germline gene, which may be a read error. This rearrangement joins TRBV3-1 (or the pseudogene TRBV3-2) to TRBJ2-7; D might be TRBD2 (6 bases). The length of the CDR3 is 16 residues. Germline V CDR1 and CDR2: LGHDT, YNNKEL (reference sequence). This CDR3 is CASSQESRESPYQQYF. The CDR3 DNA reads as TGTGCCAGCAGCCAAGAGTCCCGGGAGAGCCCCTACCAGCAGTACTTC.

The V gene is TRBV7-9, the J gene TRBJ2-3; weak D call: TRBD2 (6 bases). Germline loops: CDR1 SEHNR, CDR2 FQNEAQ (reference sequence). V was shortened by 1 base and J by 0 bases, with 14 bases between the two germline ends. The CDR3 length is 17 residues. The CDR3 nucleotides are TGTGCCAGCAGCTTAGGTTGGGAGGTGACTAGCACAGATACGCAGTATTTT. Translated: CASSLGWEVTSTDTQYF.

V gene TRBV28 combines with J gene TRBJ1-1; 7 nucleotides line up with TRBD1. With V trimmed by 4 bases and J by 6 bases, 11 bases remained unmatched. This CDR3 contains 15 residues. Per germline, CDR1 MDHEN and CDR2 SYDVKM. The CDR3 loop is CASSSQGVRGAEAFF. CDR3 in DNA: TGTGCCAGCAGTTCCCAGGGGGTCAGGGGGGCTGAAGCTTTCTTT. The full variable domain, completed using reference TRBV28 and TRBJ1-1, is DVKVTQSSRYLVKRTGEKVFLECVQDMDHENMFWYRQDPGLGLRLIYFSYDVKMKEKGDIPEGYSVSREKKERFSLILESASTNQTSMYLCASSSQGVRGAEAFFGQGTRLTVV.

The rearrangement uses TRBV11-2 and TRBJ2-7, with TRBD2 as a possible D gene (5 bases). The CDR3 is 12 residues long. Trimming cost V 4 bases and J 7 bases, with 11 bases left between them. Germline V CDR1 and CDR2: SGHAT, FQNNGV. The CDR3 nucleotides are TGTGCCAGCAGCTCTGTGCCGGGAGAGCAGTACTTC. Amino acid sequence: CASSSVPGEQYF.

This clone occurred a few times. The gene calls are TRBV29-1 and TRBJ1-5; D might be TRBD1 (5 bases). The V gene lost 4 bases and the J gene lost 3 bases, with 10 bases spanning the gap. CDR3 length: 13 residues. Looked up from germline, CDR1 is SQVTM and CDR2 is ANQGSEA. The CDR3 DNA reads TGCAGCGTTGCAGGACAATCCAATCAGCCCCAGCATTTT. Translating it yields CSVAGQSNQPQHF.

This chain connects TRBV25-1 to TRBJ2-7; the match to TRBD2 covers 15 bases. V shed 6 bases and J 9 bases; nucleotides not matched to a gene: 6. Germline V gene lookup returns CDR1 MGHDK and CDR2 SYGVNS. This CDR3 region has 14 residues. Here the CDR3 DNA reads TGTGCCAGCAGGGCCCCGGGACTAGCGGGAGGGCAGTACTTC. Translation gives CASRAPGLAGGQYF.

The rearrangement uses TRBV5-1 and TRBJ2-3, with 9 nucleotides matching TRBD2. V lost 2 bases, J lost 6 bases, and 10 bases stayed unmatched. This CDR3 comprises 16 residues. Germline loops: CDR1 SGHRS, CDR2 YFSETQ. The CDR3 sequence: CASSFQTSGIWDTQYF. CDR3 sequence (DNA): TGCGCCAGCAGCTTCCAGACTAGCGGAATATGGGATACGCAGTATTTT.

The rearrangement links TRBV24-1 to TRBJ2-1; D gene ambiguous. V was shortened by 0 bases and J by 8 bases, with 13 bases between the two germline ends. CDR1 and CDR2 (germline): KGHDR, SFDVKD. The CDR3 extends over 15 amino acids. CDR3 protein: CATSDLHNEIDEQFF. Here the CDR3 DNA reads TGTGCCACCAGTGATTTGCATAACGAGATTGATGAGCAGTTCTTC.

This chain's CDR3 is CASGTSGRTDTQYF. The DNA for the CDR3 is TGTGCCTCTGGGACTAGCGGGAGAACAGATACGCAGTATTTT. J is TRBJ2-3 and V is TRBV10-3; 14 bases agree with TRBD2. V was pared by 11 bases and J by 3 bases, with 4 bases of the junction left unmatched. CDR1 and CDR2 (germline): ENHRY, SYGVKD. The CDR3 loop spans 14 amino acids.

The gene calls are TRBV5-1 and TRBJ2-1; 8 nucleotides align to TRBD2. The V and J ends lost 4 bases and 4 bases, in that order; junction bases with no gene match: 4. The CDR3 is 14 residues long. In germline, CDR1 is SGHRS, CDR2 YFSETQ. CDR3 in DNA: TGCGCCAGCAGCCGGGGACTAGAGTACAATGAGCAGTTCTTC. Residues: CASSRGLEYNEQFF.

This sequence joins TRBV11-2 and TRBJ2-7, with 11 bases that match TRBD2. Unmatched junction bases numbered 15, after V lost 2 bases and J lost 6 bases. Per the germline V gene, CDR1 is SGHAT and CDR2 is FQNNGV. The CDR3 covers 18 residues. The CDR3 reads CASSLLYSTSGRGVEQYF. DNA of the CDR3: TGTGCCAGCAGCTTATTGTACAGCACTAGCGGGAGAGGTGTCGAGCAGTACTTC.

The chain combines TRBV2 with TRBJ2-7, with 12 positions matching TRBD2. CDR3 length: 13 residues. Germline lookup yields CDR1 SNHLY and CDR2 FYNNEI. With V trimmed by 9 bases and J by 6 bases, 6 bases remained unmatched. CDR3 in DNA: TGTGCCAGTGGACGACTAGCGGGAGTCGAGCAGTACTTC. Its translation: CASGRLAGVEQYF.

The V and J genes are TRBV5-1 and TRBJ1-5; maybe TRBD1 (5 bases). V was cut by 0 bases and J by 6 bases, with 13 bases left in between. Germline-derived CDR1 and CDR2 are SGHRS and YFSETQ. This CDR3 has 15 amino acids. The CDR3 DNA is TGCGCCAGCAGCTTGGATGGGCAGGGCCGTCAGCCCCAGCATTTT. Protein product: CASSLDGQGRQPQHF.

As DNA, the CDR3 is TGTGCCAGCAGCCGCCGGGGGGCAGATGGCTACACCTTC. It codes for CASSRRGADGYTF. The chain employs TRBV27 and TRBJ1-2; D might be TRBD1 (6 bases). Germline CDR1 and CDR2: MNHEY and SMNVEV (reference sequence). CDR3 length: 13 amino acids. V shed 6 bases and J shed 6 bases, with 14 bases lying between them.

The chain uses TRBV30 and TRBJ2-3, with 8 bases aligning to TRBD1. Germline lookup yields CDR1 GTSNPN and CDR2 SVGIG (reference sequence). With 5 bases clipped from V and 5 bases from J, the junction kept 6 bases outside the gene matches. This CDR3 is 13 amino acids long. In nucleotides, the CDR3 is TGTGCCTGGGGACAGGGCACGGTAGATACGCAGTATTTT. It is translated as CAWGQGTVDTQYF.

This clone showed up just once. The chain is built from TRBV15 and TRBJ2-5, with 8 nucleotides matching TRBD2. V lost 1 base to trimming and J lost 6 bases; unmatched junction nucleotides: 13. The germline CDR1 and CDR2 sequences are LNHNV and YYDKDF (reference sequence). The CDR3 sequence is 17 residues long. CDR3 DNA sequence: TGTGCCACCAGCAGAGCAGGTTCGGGAGGGTTTTGGAAGACCCAGTACTTC. Residues: CATSRAGSGGFWKTQYF. Full variable domain (outside the CDR3, taken from reference TRBV15 and TRBJ2-5): DAMVIQNPRYQVTQFGKPVTLSCSQTLNHNVMYWYQQKSSQAPKLLFHYYDKDFNNEADTPDNFQSRRPNTSFCFLDIRSPGLGDTAMYLCATSRAGSGGFWKTQYFGPGTRLLVL.

V gene TRBV19 combines with J gene TRBJ1-4; TRBD1 matches 9 bases. Germline V lookup: CDR1 LNHDA, CDR2 SQIVND (reference sequence). The CDR3 contains 13 residues. With 10 bases clipped from V and 7 bases from J, the junction kept 7 bases outside the gene matches. CDR3 sequence: CATQQGAGEKLFF. The CDR3 DNA reads TGTGCCACTCAACAGGGGGCGGGTGAAAAACTGTTTTTT.

This sequence joins TRBV7-9 and TRBJ1-1; perhaps TRBD1 as D (5 bases). Germline V gene lookup returns CDR1 SEHNR and CDR2 FQNEAQ (reference sequence). V was clipped by 5 bases and J by 4 bases, with 17 bases between them. There are 15 residues in the CDR3. The CDR3 protein is CASSPRRGGRTEAFF. The CDR3 DNA sequence: TGTGCCAGCAGCCCCCGGCGGGGGGGACGCACTGAAGCTTTCTTT.

This chain joins TRBV7-6 and TRBJ1-4, with 8 positions matching TRBD1. Germline V gives CDR1 SGHVS, CDR2 FNYEAQ. Trimming removed 5 bases from V and 10 bases from J; junction bases left unmatched: 18. This CDR3 is built from 17 residues. The CDR3 region has the DNA TGTGCCAGCAGCCCCGGGACAGGCCCGGTGTGGGGGGGAAAACTGTTTTTT. This encodes CASSPGTGPVWGGKLFF.

V usage is TRBV27 and J usage is TRBJ1-4, with D uncertain. The CDR3 is made up of 13 amino acids. Germline V lookup: CDR1 MNHEY, CDR2 SMNVEV (reference sequence). The V end was cut by 1 base, the J end by 5 bases, with 5 bases between. As DNA, the CDR3 is TGTGCCAGCAGTTTATACCGGAATGAAAAACTGTTTTTT. It specifies CASSLYRNEKLFF.

The table lists this clone with a few counts. V gene TRBV10-3 combines with J gene TRBJ1-2, with 9 bases fitting TRBD1. Germline V lookup: CDR1 ENHRY, CDR2 SYGVKD. This CDR3 region has 16 residues. The V segment lost 0 bases and the J segment 4 bases; nucleotides outside the gene matches: 6. CDR3 nucleotides: TGTGCCATCAGTGAGTCGGTTACAGGGGGCGGCTATGGCTACACCTTC. Its translation: CAISESVTGGGYGYTF.

The V and J genes are TRBV7-9 and TRBJ2-7; 12 bases match TRBD2. The CDR3 has 16 residues. Germline CDR1 SEHNR, CDR2 FQNEAQ (reference sequence). V lost 8 bases, J lost 4 bases, and 12 bases stayed unmatched. CDR3 bases: TGTGCCAGCGGTCCGGGGCTAGCGGGAGGGCTTTACGAGCAGTACTTC. This sequence encodes CASGPGLAGGLYEQYF. The variable domain in full, completed from reference TRBV7-9 and TRBJ2-7, reads DTGVSQNPRHKITKRGQNVTFRCDPISEHNRLYWYRQTLGQGPEFLTYFQNEAQLEKSRLLSDRFSAERPKGSFSTLEIQRTEQGDSAMYLCASGPGLAGGLYEQYFGPGTRLTVT.

J is TRBJ1-5 and V is TRBV5-6; the D is unclear. The CDR3 is 15 amino acids. Trimming left V 0 bases short and J 0 bases short, with 7 bases between. The germline gives CDR1 SGHDT, CDR2 YYEEEE. The CDR3 sequence is CASSLVQDSNQPQHF. The CDR3 nucleotides read TGTGCCAGCAGCTTGGTTCAGGATAGCAATCAGCCCCAGCATTTT.